This passage covers 8 T cell receptor beta chains from one sample sequenced in a study of cytomegalovirus exposure and HLA in healthy donors. Primers for the PCR totalled 60 Vbeta and 13 Jbeta. Profiling relied on immunoSEQ multiplex PCR, and the TCRdb table lists in-frame clones only, not all of them. In the table there are approximately 220,000 clones, roughly 83% of which are singletons. Sequencing was performed on PBMCs. These receptors all come from a boy aged 2-15 years in good health and CMV-seronegative.

The chain recombines TRBV19 with TRBJ1-5; 7 nucleotides match TRBD1. Germline loops: CDR1 LNHDA, CDR2 SQIVND (reference sequence). V gave up 3 bases and J gave up 1 base; unmatched junction bases: 3. This CDR3 comprises 15 residues. This CDR3 is CASSMEDRSNQPQHF. CDR3 bases: TGTGCCAGTAGTATGGAGGACAGGAGCAATCAGCCCCAGCATTTT. Full variable domain (remainder filled in from reference TRBV19 and TRBJ1-5): DGGITQSPKYLFRKEGQNVTLSCEQNLNHDAMYWYRQDPGQGLRLIYYSQIVNDFQKGDIAEGYSVSREKKESFPLTVTSAQKNPTAFYLCASSMEDRSNQPQHFGDGTRLSIL.

The V gene is TRBV5-1, the J gene TRBJ1-2; 10 bases are shared with TRBD1. This CDR3 region has 14 residues. V was clipped by 5 bases and J by 2 bases; unmatched bases: 3. The germline gives CDR1 SGHRS, CDR2 YFSETQ. CDR3 loop: CASRRDRGNYGYTF. The CDR3 coding sequence is TGCGCCAGCAGAAGGGACAGGGGAAACTATGGCTACACCTTC.

The J gene is TRBJ2-2, the V gene TRBV5-1; TRBD2 matches 10 bases. Germline lookup yields CDR1 SGHRS and CDR2 YFSETQ. V dropped 6 bases and J dropped 0; count of bases not matched to a gene: 5. The CDR3 has 16 amino acids. The DNA of the CDR3 is TGCGCCAGCAAAGCCAGCGGGAGGGCGAACACCGGGGAGCTGTTTTTT. It specifies CASKASGRANTGELFF.

This rearrangement joins TRBV7-6 to TRBJ2-3, with D tentatively TRBD2 (6 bases). This CDR3 has 18 residues. The germline V gene encodes CDR1 SGHVS and CDR2 FNYEAQ. Trimming stripped 1 base from V and 2 bases from J, with 19 bases between. The CDR3 DNA reads as TGTGCCAGCAGCTTAGTCGGGGGACGGATGGCCTACACAGATACGCAGTATTTT. It specifies CASSLVGGRMAYTDTQYF.

The chain uses TRBV10-2 and TRBJ2-2; D remains ambiguous. The CDR3 is 13 amino acids. Germline V CDR1 and CDR2: WSHSY, SAAADI. V was trimmed by 4 bases and J by 7 bases, leaving 10 bases between them. The CDR3 DNA sequence: TGCGCCAGCAGTGGAGCCCCTAACGGGGAGCTGTTTTTT. This gives the protein CASSGAPNGELFF.

V usage is TRBV27 and J usage is TRBJ2-7, with D tentatively TRBD1 (5 bases). The germline CDR1 and CDR2 sequences are MNHEY and SMNVEV (reference sequence). The ends were cut back, 9 bases at V and 3 bases at J, with 18 bases in the middle. The CDR3 is 14 residues long. The CDR3 region has the DNA TGTGCCAGTTGCAGGGCGCTGACCTGCTACGAGCAGTACTTC. Translating it yields CASCRALTCYEQYF.

The chain recombines TRBV2 with TRBJ2-5; D is ambiguous. Germline V gene lookup returns CDR1 SNHLY and CDR2 FYNNEI. The CDR3 covers 14 residues. Trimming stripped 5 bases from V and 0 bases from J, with 10 bases between. CDR3 region: CASSQALYQETQYF. CDR3 bases: TGTGCCAGCAGTCAGGCGCTGTACCAAGAGACCCAGTACTTC.

This chain connects TRBV2 to TRBJ2-7; TRBD2 matches 14 bases. The J segment lost 5 bases and the V segment lost 4 bases, leaving 4 bases of the junction unmatched. The V gene's germline CDR1 is SNHLY and CDR2 FYNNEI. The CDR3 is 15 residues long. This chain's CDR3 is CASSARTSGRNEQYF. The CDR3 region has the DNA TGTGCCAGCAGTGCCCGGACTAGCGGGAGGAACGAGCAGTACTTC.